A single sample gave rise to the 5 T cell receptor beta chains below, sequenced in a study of blood T cell repertoires in COVID-19. Profiled with immunoSEQ multiplex PCR; TCRdb holds only in-frame clones, not every one. The profile shows 150,000 to 200,000 clones, about 86% of them singletons. Specimen: peripheral blood. Receptors were obtained from a man aged 18 to 29 with active or convalescent COVID-19.

The count of this clone is one. The chain carries TRBV3-1 (or the pseudogene TRBV3-2) and TRBJ1-4, with 10 bases fitting TRBD1. Trimming took 4 bases from V and 5 from J; bases not matched to a gene: 16. Germline V gene data show CDR1 as LGHDT and CDR2 as YNNKEL (reference sequence). The CDR3 covers 19 residues. Here the CDR3 reads CASSPLGTGVSRLNEKLFF. The CDR3 region has the DNA TGTGCCAGCAGCCCACTCGGGACAGGGGTTTCGCGGCTCAATGAAAAACTGTTTTTT.

The chain carries TRBV11-2 and TRBJ2-3; D remains unclear. Trimming removed 5 bases at V and 2 bases at J, with 11 bases between. This CDR3 comprises 14 residues. CDR1 SGHAT and CDR2 FQNNGV come from the germline V gene. Here the CDR3 DNA reads TGTGCCAGCAGCCCCCAAACTCTCACAGATACGCAGTATTTT. Protein sequence: CASSPQTLTDTQYF.

V is TRBV2 and J is TRBJ2-7, with D hard to call. The V end lost 7 bases, the J end lost 3 bases, and 10 bases lay between the germline ends. There are 12 residues in the CDR3. Per the germline V gene, CDR1 is SNHLY and CDR2 is FYNNEI. The CDR3 loop is CASNSVIYEQYV. The CDR3 DNA sequence: TGTGCCAGCAACTCCGTTATCTACGAGCAGTACGTC.

The rearrangement joins TRBV7-2 to TRBJ2-5; D gene unclear. The CDR3 contains 13 residues. Germline V lookup: CDR1 SGHTA, CDR2 FQGNSA. Trimming left V 2 bases short and J 5 bases short, with 9 bases between. The chain's CDR3 is CASSLPPLETQYF. CDR3 bases: TGTGCCAGCAGCTTACCCCCCCTGGAGACCCAGTACTTC.

The chain couples TRBV7-6 to TRBJ1-2; D uncertain. CDR1 and CDR2 (germline): SGHVS, FNYEAQ. This CDR3 contains 16 residues. V shed 5 bases and J shed 3 bases, with 19 bases lying between them. The chain's CDR3 is CASSGNLDLNDYGYTF. CDR3 bases: TGTGCCAGCAGCGGAAATCTAGACCTGAATGACTATGGCTACACCTTC.